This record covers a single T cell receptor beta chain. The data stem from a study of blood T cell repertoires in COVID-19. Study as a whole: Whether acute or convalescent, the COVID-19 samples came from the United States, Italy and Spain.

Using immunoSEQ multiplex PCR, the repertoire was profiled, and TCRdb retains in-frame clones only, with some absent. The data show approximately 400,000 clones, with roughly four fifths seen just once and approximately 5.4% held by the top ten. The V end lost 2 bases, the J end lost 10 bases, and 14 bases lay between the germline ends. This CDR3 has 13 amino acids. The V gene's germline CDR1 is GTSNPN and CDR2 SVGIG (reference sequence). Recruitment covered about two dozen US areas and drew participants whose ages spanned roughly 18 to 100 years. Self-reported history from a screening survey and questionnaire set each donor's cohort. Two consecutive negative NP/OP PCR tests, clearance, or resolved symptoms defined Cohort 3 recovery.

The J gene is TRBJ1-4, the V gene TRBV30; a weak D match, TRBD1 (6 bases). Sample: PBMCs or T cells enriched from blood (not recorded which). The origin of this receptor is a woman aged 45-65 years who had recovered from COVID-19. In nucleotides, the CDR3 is TGTGCCTGGAGTCCCTACAGGGTCGGAAAACTGTTTTTT. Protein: CAWSPYRVGKLFF.